This TCR beta chain was sequenced for a study of blood T cell repertoires in COVID-19. Study context: Whether acute or convalescent, the COVID-19 samples came from the United States, Italy and Spain.

In the authors' methods: How many nucleated cells were present was estimated from reference gene primer amplification. The table came from immunoSEQ multiplex PCR; TCRdb's copy has only in-frame clones and leaves some out. V, J and clone size are taken as reported in that table, and D and trimming were inferred from the DNA itself. The data hold more than 200,000 clones, with around 90% observed a single time. Participant-reported clinical history was the basis for cohort assignment. Per the germline V gene, CDR1 is LNHNV and CDR2 is YYDKDF (reference sequence). V was pared by 1 base and J by 4 bases, with 5 bases of the junction left unmatched. CDR3 length: 16 residues.

This chain connects TRBV15 to TRBJ1-5; 9 nucleotides match TRBD1. This sequence was found in a young man in a cohort exposed to, infected with or recovered from COVID-19 (not recorded which). The material sequenced was PBMCs or T cells enriched from blood (not recorded which). CDR3: CATSRGSGTGNQPQHF. Here the CDR3 DNA reads TGTGCCACCAGCAGAGGATCGGGGACAGGGAATCAGCCCCAGCATTTT.